The rows below give T cell receptor beta chains drawn from one sample of a study of Graves' ophthalmopathy and Graves' hyperthyroidism. TCRdb redid the calling of the multiplex PCR reads with MiXCR, one entry per CDR3 protein. Of about 340,000 distinct CDR3 sequences listed, roughly 15% are singletons. The source material was peripheral blood. The receptor source for this set is an adult man with Graves' ophthalmopathy. CDR3s include the opening cysteine and the closing phenylalanine or tryptophan. A D gene is named only where the DNA matches it firmly. Not every row has a clone size; where given, it reads once, few, many or a size class.

D	length	size	J	V	CDR3	DNA
-	14	many	TRBJ1-1	TRBV19	CASSIGQVNTEAFF	TGTGCCAGTAGTATAGGTCAGGTTAACACTGAAGCTTTCTTT
-	14	-	TRBJ1-2	TRBV12-5	CASGPPNSITGYTF	TGTGCTAGTGGTCCTCCTAATTCGATAACTGGCTACACCTTC
-	13	many	TRBJ2-5	TRBV11-2	CASSPTRKETQYF	TGTGCCAGCAGCCCGACTAGGAAAGAGACCCAGTACTTC
-	11	many	TRBJ2-2	TRBV20-1	CSARRTGELFF	TGCAGTGCTAGGAGAACCGGGGAGCTGTTTTTT
TRBD2	14	many	TRBJ2-2	TRBV11-3	CATRQWEGNGELFF	TGTGCCACCCGGCAGTGGGAGGGCAACGGGGAGCTGTTTTTT
-	14	many	TRBJ1-1	TRBV12-3/TRBV12-4	CASSPTTQVTEAFF	TGTGCCAGCAGCCCGACAACTCAGGTCACTGAAGCTTTCTTT
TRBD1	15	-	TRBJ1-1	TRBV20-1	CSARALGQGITEAFF	TGCAGTGCTAGAGCCCTCGGACAGGGGATCACTGAAGCTTTCTTT
-	13	many	TRBJ1-5	TRBV30	CAWSDSRNQPQHF	TGTGCCTGGTCAGACAGCCGCAATCAGCCCCAGCATTTT
-	14	many	TRBJ1-1	TRBV30	CAWSGPARNTEAFF	TGTGCCTGGAGTGGTCCGGCCAGGAACACTGAAGCTTTCTTT
-	16	many	TRBJ1-3	TRBV14	CASSQDLYSSGNTIYF	TGTGCCAGCAGCCAAGATCTTTACAGCTCTGGAAACACCATATATTTT
TRBD1	15	-	TRBJ2-3	TRBV30	CASSVGTGDTDTQYF	TGTGCCTCCAGTGTAGGGACAGGAGACACAGATACGCAGTATTTT
TRBD2	16	many	TRBJ2-7	TRBV12-3/TRBV12-4	CASRPGTSGFSYEQYF	TGTGCCAGCAGACCCGGGACTAGCGGATTCTCCTACGAGCAGTACTTC
TRBD1	12	-	TRBJ2-7	TRBV29-1	CSVPGQGSGQYF	TGTAGCGTGCCGGGACAGGGGTCCGGGCAGTACTTC
TRBD1	14	many	TRBJ1-1	TRBV25-1	CASSVGQGNTEAFF	TGTGCCAGCAGTGTGGGACAGGGGAACACTGAAGCTTTCTTT
TRBD1	15	many	TRBJ2-7	TRBV6-5	CASRAGTGVFHEQYF	TGTGCCAGCAGAGCAGGGACAGGAGTCTTCCACGAGCAGTACTTC
-	12	many	TRBJ2-3	TRBV3-1	CASSPFNGAQYF	TGTGCCAGCAGCCCCTTTAATGGGGCGCAGTATTTT
TRBD1	16	-	TRBJ2-7	TRBV28	CASSSPSGTGGYEQYF	TGTGCCAGCAGTTCCCCCTCCGGGACAGGGGGCTACGAGCAGTACTTC
TRBD1	18	many	TRBJ1-1	TRBV24-1	CATSDIRDRGFMNTEAFF	TGTGCCACCAGTGACATCCGGGACAGGGGCTTCATGAACACTGAAGCTTTCTTT
-	14	-	TRBJ1-1	TRBV10-1	CACSGIWMNTEAFF	TGCGCCTGCAGTGGGATTTGGATGAACACTGAAGCTTTCTTT
TRBD1	12	many	TRBJ2-7	TRBV20-1	CSADRGLYEQYF	TGCAGTGCAGACAGGGGGCTCTACGAGCAGTACTTC
-	14	many	TRBJ2-5	TRBV24-1	CATSDTGYQETQYF	TGTGCCACCAGTGATACGGGGTACCAAGAGACCCAGTACTTC
-	15	many	TRBJ1-5	TRBV6-2/TRBV6-3	CASSRTAGENQPQHF	TGTGCCAGCAGTCGGACGGCAGGAGAAAATCAGCCCCAGCATTTT
-	14	many	TRBJ2-2	TRBV12-3/TRBV12-4	CASISGANTGELFF	TGTGCCAGCATCTCCGGGGCGAACACCGGGGAGCTGTTTTTT
-	14	-	TRBJ1-2	TRBV28	CASSLWPGGYGYTF	TGTGCCAGCAGTTTATGGCCGGGAGGGTATGGCTACACCTTC
TRBD1	14	many	TRBJ2-7	TRBV14	CASSRTGGTYEQYF	TGTGCCAGCAGTCGGACAGGGGGCACCTACGAGCAGTACTTC
TRBD1	18	many	TRBJ2-6	TRBV6-5	CASRLSPGTGTGANVLTF	TGTGCCAGCAGACTGAGTCCCGGGACAGGGACTGGGGCCAACGTCCTGACTTTC
TRBD1	12	many	TRBJ2-5	TRBV6-1	CASSGDSETQYF	TGTGCCAGCAGTGGGGACAGCGAGACCCAGTACTTC
TRBD1	14	-	TRBJ2-5	TRBV6-1	CASSKGQGTETQYF	TGTGCCAGCAGTAAGGGACAGGGGACGGAGACCCAGTACTTC
TRBD1	15	many	TRBJ2-7	TRBV28	CASSSWGQGPYEQYF	TGTGCCAGCAGTTCTTGGGGACAGGGGCCATACGAGCAGTACTTC
-	11	-	TRBJ2-2	TRBV12-3/TRBV12-4	CASSFSRELFF	TGTGCCAGCAGTTTCAGTAGGGAGCTGTTTTTT
-	13	many	TRBJ1-5	TRBV30	CAWSARSDQPQHF	TGTGCCTGGAGTGCCCGGTCCGATCAGCCCCAGCATTTT
TRBD1	14	many	TRBJ1-1	TRBV4-1	CASSHGQGGTEAFF	TGCGCCAGCAGCCACGGACAGGGCGGCACTGAAGCTTTCTTT
-	13	many	TRBJ1-2	TRBV19	CASSKALLYGYTF	TGTGCCAGTAGTAAGGCTCTACTCTATGGCTACACCTTC
-	15	many	TRBJ1-2	TRBV9	CASSRSNQGPYGYTF	TGTGCCAGCAGCCGAAGCAACCAGGGGCCCTATGGCTACACCTTC
-	16	many	TRBJ1-1	TRBV6-5	CASSPNLGGSGTEAFF	TGTGCCAGCAGCCCCAATCTCGGGGGATCGGGAACTGAAGCTTTCTTT
TRBD2	11	many	TRBJ2-7	TRBV20-1	CSVGDYDEQYF	TGCAGTGTTGGGGACTACGACGAGCAGTACTTC
TRBD1	13	many	TRBJ1-2	TRBV20-1	CSAPDRGGYGYTF	TGCAGTGCTCCGGACAGGGGCGGCTATGGCTACACCTTC
-	17	many	TRBJ1-2	TRBV11-1	CASSQKSGAELNYGYTF	TGTGCCAGCAGCCAAAAGAGCGGGGCAGAACTCAACTATGGCTACACCTTC
-	13	many	TRBJ1-2	TRBV6-5	CASSYGGVYGYTF	TGTGCCAGCAGTTACGGAGGGGTCTATGGCTACACCTTC
-	15	-	TRBJ2-3	TRBV5-1	CASSLISRSTDTQYF	TGCGCCAGCAGCTTGATCTCGCGAAGCACAGATACGCAGTATTTT
TRBD1	15	many	TRBJ2-7	TRBV12-3/TRBV12-4	CASSYNRGVSYEQYF	TGTGCCAGCAGTTATAACAGGGGTGTTTCCTACGAGCAGTACTTC
-	15	many	TRBJ2-7	TRBV6-6	CASGRTAGQHNEQYF	TGTGCCAGCGGGAGGACGGCGGGACAACACAACGAGCAGTACTTC
-	14	-	TRBJ2-5	TRBV20-1	CSASDGIASETQYF	TGCAGTGCTAGTGATGGAATAGCGTCGGAGACACAGTACTTC
-	14	-	TRBJ2-3	TRBV30	CAWKRGGGTDTQYF	TGTGCCTGGAAGAGGGGGGGGGGCACAGATACGCAGTATTTT
-	15	many	TRBJ1-5	TRBV2	CASSPLGHGGQPQHF	TGTGCCAGCAGCCCTCTCGGGCATGGAGGTCAGCCCCAGCATTTT
TRBD1	14	-	TRBJ1-1	TRBV5-4	CASSLRGQLVEAVF	TGTGCCAGCAGCCTGAGGGGACAGCTAGTTGAAGCTGTCTTT
-	15	many	TRBJ2-2	TRBV30	CAWSGARTNTGELFF	TGTGCCTGGAGTGGGGCACGTACGAACACCGGGGAGCTGTTTTTT
-	14	-	TRBJ2-7	TRBV15	CATSRDFTVYEQYF	TGTGCCACCAGCAGAGATTTCACAGTGTACGAGCAGTACTTC
-	14	many	TRBJ1-1	TRBV20-1	CSALQDSLNTEAFF	TGCAGTGCTCTCCAGGACAGCCTGAACACTGAAGCTTTCTTT
-	16	many	TRBJ2-7	TRBV7-9	CASSQNWGAHSYEQYF	TGTGCCAGCAGCCAAAACTGGGGGGCTCACTCCTACGAGCAGTACTTC
-	15	-	TRBJ2-5	TRBV4-3	CASSQDRGYQETQYF	TGCGCCAGCAGCCAAGATCGGGGGTACCAAGAGACCCAGTACTTC